Listed here are 8 T cell receptor beta chains from one sample, sequenced in a study of post-analysis software for immune sequencing data. Broader study findings: Among a handful of TRBV segments more frequent in patients than controls were TRBV5-6, TRBV5-1 and TRBV20-1.

Researchers reported that TCR beta cDNA libraries carried unique molecular identifiers. TCRdb redid the calling of the PCR reads with MiXCR, one entry per CDR3 protein. The table has about 800,000 distinct CDR3 sequences, 25% to 30% seen once. The antigens these receptors bind are not known. The sample taken for sequencing was blood. The receptors derive from a girl between 5 and 17 years old with multiple sclerosis.

Note on this clonotype: At one of its ends the junction is not consistent with the germline gene, which may arise from a read error. The genes are TRBV20-1 and TRBJ1-5; no firm D call. The CDR3 runs to 13 residues. Germline V gene data show CDR1 as DFQATT and CDR2 as SNEGSKA (reference sequence). The CDR3 sequence: CGAREPGSQPQHF. CDR3 sequence (DNA): TGCGGTGCTAGAGAACCCGGTAGTCAGCCCCAGCATTTT.

The chain has TRBV28 and TRBJ2-6; D is unresolved. Trimming stripped 7 bases from V and 0 bases from J, with 16 bases between. CDR1 and CDR2 from the germline V gene are MDHEN and SYDVKM. The length of the CDR3 is 17 residues. CDR3 sequence (DNA): TGTGCCAGCACTCCGGCCGGCCGAAGCTCTGGGGCCAACGTCCTGACTTTC. It encodes CASTPAGRSSGANVLTF.

This rearrangement joins TRBV7-9 to TRBJ1-1; the D gene is possibly TRBD1 (5 bases). Germline CDR1 reads SEHNR; CDR2 reads FQNEAQ (reference sequence). The CDR3 extends over 12 amino acids. The germline V and J ends were trimmed by 5 bases and 1 base, with 5 bases remaining between them. The CDR3 loop is CASSGQNTEAFF. Written as DNA, the CDR3 is TGTGCCAGCAGCGGACAGAACACTGAAGCTTTCTTT.

The CDR3: CSAGLAVYNEQFF. The CDR3 DNA follows: TGCAGCGCGGGACTAGCGGTTTACAATGAGCAGTTCTTC. The chain joins TRBV29-1 to TRBJ2-1, with 11 bases aligning to TRBD2. CDR3 size: 13 residues. V lost 7 bases, J lost 4 bases, and 3 bases stayed unmatched. Germline CDR1 and CDR2: SQVTM and ANQGSEA.

For the CDR3, the DNA is TGTGCCAGCAGTTACGGGACTGGCTACACCTTC. Protein sequence: CASSYGTGYTF. V and J are TRBV9 and TRBJ1-2, with TRBD1 as a possible D gene (5 bases). Germline V lookup: CDR1 SGDLS, CDR2 YYNGEE. The CDR3 has 11 residues. The germline V and J ends were trimmed by 5 bases and 7 bases, with 9 bases remaining between them.

This clonotype was counted between two and nine times. V and J are TRBV5-6 and TRBJ1-5; D gene unclear. Germline loops: CDR1 SGHDT, CDR2 YYEEEE. The V end lost 5 bases, the J end lost 8 bases, and 17 bases lay between the germline ends. There are 14 residues in the CDR3. This chain's CDR3 is CASRSADGQKPQHF. In DNA, the CDR3 is TGTGCCAGCAGGTCGGCCGACGGCCAGAAGCCCCAGCATTTT. The full variable domain, completed using reference TRBV5-6 and TRBJ1-5, is DAGVTQSPTHLIKTRGQQVTLRCSPKSGHDTVSWYQQALGQGPQFIFQYYEEEERQRGNFPDRFSGHQFPNYSSELNVNALLLGDSALYLCASRSADGQKPQHFGDGTRLSIL.

The sample holds many counts of this clonotype. The chain joins TRBV11-2 to TRBJ2-3; 10 nucleotides line up with TRBD1. With 2 bases clipped from V and 3 bases from J, the junction kept 2 bases outside the gene matches. Germline CDR1 and CDR2: SGHAT and FQNNGV. The CDR3 consists of 15 residues. The CDR3 nucleotides read TGTGCCAGCAGCTTAAGACAGGGGGCGACAGATACGCAGTATTTT. Protein: CASSLRQGATDTQYF. Filled out from reference TRBV11-2 and TRBJ2-3, the complete variable domain reads EAGVAQSPRYKIIEKRQSVAFWCNPISGHATLYWYQQILGQGPKLLIQFQNNGVVDDSQLPKDRFSAERLKGVDSTLKIQPAKLEDSAVYLCASSLRQGATDTQYFGPGTRLTVL.

The sample holds many counts of this clonotype. V is TRBV15 and J is TRBJ2-1, with D hard to call. CDR3 length: 13 amino acids. V shed 0 bases and J shed 6 bases, with 6 bases lying between them. Germline CDR1 and CDR2: LNHNV and YYDKDF (reference sequence). CDR3 DNA sequence: TGTGCCACCAGCAGAGATCGGTCCAATGAGCAGTTCTTC. Encoded protein: CATSRDRSNEQFF. The full variable domain, completed using reference TRBV15 and TRBJ2-1, is DAMVIQNPRYQVTQFGKPVTLSCSQTLNHNVMYWYQQKSSQAPKLLFHYYDKDFNNEADTPDNFQSRRPNTSFCFLDIRSPGLGDTAMYLCATSRDRSNEQFFGPGTRLTVL.